This passage covers 21 T cell receptor beta chains from one sample sequenced in a study of T cells in Graves' hyperthyroidism and ophthalmopathy. Amplified regions were TCR beta CDR3 sequences from RNA transcripts. The TCR CDR3 was amplified in a first-round RT-PCR using the HTBI primer set. Each CDR3 protein is one row after TCRdb ran MiXCR on the multiplex PCR reads. The sample consists of about 560,000 distinct CDR3 sequences, approximately 15% of them appearing once. The sequencing sample was made of blood. The receptor source for this set is a woman aged 18-35 years with Graves' hyperthyroidism.

This clonotype was seen many times. Here the CDR3 DNA reads TGTGCCAGCAGTGAGTCGCTAGCGGGGGGCCACTCCTACAATGAGCAGTTCTTC. It codes for CASSESLAGGHSYNEQFF. The chain carries TRBV6-1 and TRBJ2-1, with 11 positions matching TRBD2. Germline CDR1 is MNHNS and CDR2 is SASEGT. The CDR3 totals 18 residues. V shed 3 bases, J shed 0 bases, and the junction held 7 bases outside the gene matches.

This clonotype was found a few times. The chain uses TRBV12-3 or TRBV12-4 and TRBJ1-2; D is ambiguous. V dropped 3 bases and J dropped 9 bases, with 8 bases sitting between them. The CDR3 loop spans 11 amino acids. The CDR3 region is CASSFGGSYTF. In nucleotides, the CDR3 is TGTGCCAGCAGTTTCGGAGGGAGCTACACCTTC.

In this sample, this clonotype turned up many times. This chain links TRBV2 with TRBJ1-2; D uncertain. CDR3 length: 13 amino acids. Looked up from germline, CDR1 is SNHLY and CDR2 is FYNNEI. Trimming left V 6 bases short and J 5 bases short, with 13 bases between. CDR3 region: CASRDGYGYGYTF. The CDR3 bases are TGTGCCAGCAGGGACGGTTATGGTTATGGCTACACCTTC.

The chain is built from TRBV28 and TRBJ1-4, with unresolved D. The CDR3 is made up of 14 amino acids. The V and J ends lost 4 bases and 10 bases respectively, with 16 bases between them. The V gene's germline CDR1 is MDHEN and CDR2 SYDVKM. As DNA, the CDR3 is TGTGCCAGCAGTTCTCCGGACCGGCTAGGAAAACTGTTTTTT. This translates into CASSSPDRLGKLFF.

In the case of this clonotype: Its ends do not fully match the called genes, so a read error is possible. CDR3 residues: CASSLTAARFYNEQFF. The CDR3 DNA reads TGTGCTAGCAGCCTTACGGCGGCGAGGTTCTACAATGAGCAGTTCTTC. The V gene is TRBV7-7, the J gene TRBJ2-1; D not resolved. This CDR3 contains 16 residues. CDR1 SSHAT and CDR2 FNYEAQ come from the germline V gene (reference sequence).

This clonotype was seen repeatedly, ten times or more. This rearrangement joins TRBV2 to TRBJ1-6, with D possibly being TRBD1 (6 bases). V gave up 11 bases and J gave up 8 bases, with 19 bases separating them. This CDR3 has 14 amino acids. Looked up from germline, CDR1 is SNHLY and CDR2 is FYNNEI. DNA for the CDR3: TGTGCCGGTCAGAAACAGGGAGAACATTCACCCCTCCACTTT. This codes for CAGQKQGEHSPLHF.

J is TRBJ1-6 and V is TRBV27; D ambiguous. CDR3 length equals 15 residues. Trimming removed 5 bases from V and 10 bases from J, with 18 bases in between. CDR1 MNHEY and CDR2 SMNVEV come from the germline V gene (reference sequence). This chain's CDR3 is CASSVEPARRSPLHF. CDR3 DNA: TGTGCCAGCAGTGTAGAACCGGCCCGTCGGTCACCCCTCCACTTT.

This clonotype has at least ten counts. The V gene is TRBV27, the J gene TRBJ2-5, with 12 bases identical to TRBD1. Germline CDR1 is MNHEY and CDR2 is SMNVEV (reference sequence). The CDR3 has 18 amino acids. Trimming took 5 bases from V and 4 from J; bases not matched to a gene: 14. The CDR3 is CASSPSPPGQGASETQYF. The CDR3, as DNA: TGTGCCAGCAGTCCCTCCCCCCCGGGACAGGGGGCCTCAGAGACCCAGTACTTC.

A few counts support this clonotype. The V gene is TRBV28, the J gene TRBJ2-1, with 8 nucleotides matching TRBD2. CDR1 MDHEN and CDR2 SYDVKM come from the germline V gene. CDR3 size: 13 residues. Germline trimming cut 6 bases from V and 8 bases from J; bases unmatched to any gene: 6. CDR3 DNA sequence: TGTGCCAGCAGCGAGAGCGGGAGTGATGAGCAGTTCTTC. Protein: CASSESGSDEQFF.

Ten or more counts support this clonotype. V gene TRBV27 combines with J gene TRBJ2-5, with 7 bases aligning to TRBD2. Losses at the gene ends were 3 bases for V and 4 bases for J; bases not matched to a gene: 2. CDR3 length: 13 amino acids. Germline assignment: CDR1 MNHEY and CDR2 SMNVEV (reference sequence). CDR3 DNA sequence: TGTGCCAGCAGTTTCAGCGGGATAGAGACCCAGTACTTC. It encodes CASSFSGIETQYF.

J is TRBJ2-7 and V is TRBV14, with 8 bases fitting TRBD2. Germline V gives CDR1 SGHDN, CDR2 FVKESK. CDR3 length equals 16 residues. V lost 4 bases and J lost 0; bases outside the gene matches: 8. The CDR3 DNA reads as TGTGCCAGCAGCCGAAGGGCCGGGAGGGCCTCCTACGAGCAGTACTTC. It specifies CASSRRAGRASYEQYF.

This clonotype was seen at least ten times. The chain couples TRBV4-1 to TRBJ1-5, with TRBD1 as a possible D gene (5 bases). CDR1 and CDR2 (germline): MGHRA, YSYEKL. Trimming cost V 1 base and J 1 base, with 8 bases left between them. The CDR3 has 15 residues. CDR3: CASSQAGDSNQPQHF. CDR3 nucleotides: TGCGCCAGCAGCCAAGCGGGGGACAGCAATCAGCCCCAGCATTTT.

In this sample, this clonotype turned up a few times. The chain carries TRBV29-1 and TRBJ1-2; the match to TRBD1 covers 7 bases. Trimming at V came to 7 bases and at J to 1 base, leaving 3 bases not matched to a gene. In germline, CDR1 is SQVTM, CDR2 ANQGSEA. The CDR3 sequence is 12 residues long. The CDR3 is CSAHRGNYGYTF. The CDR3 DNA reads as TGCAGCGCTCACAGGGGTAACTATGGCTACACCTTC.

This clonotype was counted many times. The chain joins TRBV5-5 to TRBJ1-5; tentative D call: TRBD1 (5 bases). This CDR3 has 15 amino acids. CDR1 is SGHKS and CDR2 is YYEKEE in the germline V gene (reference sequence). Deletions cut 5 bases from V and 7 bases from J, with 19 bases between. The CDR3 DNA reads TGTGCCAGCAGTCGTGAGGGGAGGATGGAGCAGCCCCAGCATTTT. It codes for CASSREGRMEQPQHF.

This clonotype was seen a few times. The chain joins TRBV24-1 to TRBJ2-2; 7 nucleotides agree with TRBD2. The germline gives CDR1 KGHDR, CDR2 SFDVKD. The CDR3 covers 15 residues. V lost 0 bases and J lost 4; bases outside the gene matches: 1. DNA for the CDR3: TGTGCCACCAGTGATTTGGCTAGCGGCACCGGGGAGCTGTTTTTT. Its protein is CATSDLASGTGELFF.

In its sample, this clonotype was seen many times. J is TRBJ2-5 and V is TRBV30; D is undetermined. Germline V gene lookup returns CDR1 GTSNPN and CDR2 SVGIG (reference sequence). This CDR3 has 12 residues. Deletions cut 2 bases from V and 0 bases from J, with 4 bases between. The CDR3 is CAWSPNQETQYF. The CDR3 DNA reads TGTGCCTGGAGTCCAAACCAAGAGACCCAGTACTTC.

At least ten counts were recorded for this clonotype. This chain joins TRBV12-5 and TRBJ1-2, with a tentative D call TRBD1 (6 bases). The V end was cut by 3 bases, the J end by 0 bases, with 14 bases between. Per germline, CDR1 LGHNT and CDR2 FRNRAP. This CDR3 is built from 16 residues. CDR3 DNA: TGTGCTAGTGGTTTCGCCTTACAGGGAGCTAACTATGGCTACACCTTC. Its translation is CASGFALQGANYGYTF.

V is TRBV4-3 and J is TRBJ1-1; D is possibly TRBD1 (5 bases). V was clipped by 1 base and J by 0 bases, with 15 bases between them. Germline lookup yields CDR1 LGHNA and CDR2 YSLEER. The CDR3 is 17 amino acids. The CDR3 region is CASSQVPRADMNTEAFF. The CDR3 DNA reads as TGCGCCAGCAGCCAAGTCCCCAGGGCTGATATGAACACTGAAGCTTTCTTT.

This clonotype was seen at least ten times. This rearrangement joins TRBV5-1 to TRBJ1-1; D remains unclear. CDR1 SGHRS and CDR2 YFSETQ come from the germline V gene. The V end lost 1 base, the J end lost 5 bases, and 18 bases lay between the germline ends. The CDR3 totals 16 residues. In DNA form, the CDR3 reads TGCGCCAGCAGCTTGAGAGTCCAGGATCTAGCAACTGAAGCTTTCTTT. Translated, it gives CASSLRVQDLATEAFF.

This clonotype was counted at least ten times. The V call is TRBV11-3, the J call TRBJ1-1; the D gene is possibly TRBD1 (5 bases). This CDR3 contains 14 residues. In germline, CDR1 is SGHNT, CDR2 YENEEA. With 1 base removed from V and 5 bases from J, the gap between germline ends came to 11 bases. Written as DNA, the CDR3 is TGTGCCAGCAGCTTAGGGGTATGGGGGACTGAAGCTTTCTTT. Encoded protein: CASSLGVWGTEAFF.

The genes are TRBV9 and TRBJ1-2; TRBD1 might be the D (6 bases). This CDR3 is built from 15 residues. CDR1 and CDR2 (germline): SGDLS, YYNGEE. Trimming removed 0 bases at V and 8 bases at J, with 17 bases between. CDR3 DNA sequence: TGTGCCAGCAGCGTAGGTGTGGGGGGCGAAGTCGGCTACACCTTC. Translated: CASSVGVGGEVGYTF.